This TCR beta chain was obtained from a study of neurological immune-mediated disorders. Study-wide results and caveats: The multiple sclerosis repertoire cluster had no association with any clinical or MRI feature. While HTLV-1-associated myelopathy showed the greatest TCR clonal expansion, multiple sclerosis showed the least, falling below healthy controls.

The making of cDNA relied on 5'RACE with 10-nucleotide random UMIs. TCRdb independently ran MiXCR on the 5' RACE reads; one entry per CDR3 protein. Altogether about 82,000 distinct CDR3 sequences are present, roughly 2.6% being singletons, with the ten largest covering 0.9% to 1.4%. This clonotype was picked up many times. Its antigen is not known. The unsorted libraries originated from 2 million PBMCs kept at -80 C. Germline CDR1 and CDR2: SGHTA and FQGNSA. The length of the CDR3 is 14 residues. V lost 3 bases, J lost 5 bases, and 11 bases lay in between. The sequenced sample consisted of PBMCs. The rearrangement links TRBV7-2 to TRBJ2-1; a weak D match, TRBD1 (6 bases). This TCR came from a woman in her 30s with multiple sclerosis. The CDR3 sequence: CASSFGQPHNEQFF. Written as DNA, the CDR3 is TGTGCCAGCAGCTTTGGACAGCCCCACAATGAGCAGTTCTTC.